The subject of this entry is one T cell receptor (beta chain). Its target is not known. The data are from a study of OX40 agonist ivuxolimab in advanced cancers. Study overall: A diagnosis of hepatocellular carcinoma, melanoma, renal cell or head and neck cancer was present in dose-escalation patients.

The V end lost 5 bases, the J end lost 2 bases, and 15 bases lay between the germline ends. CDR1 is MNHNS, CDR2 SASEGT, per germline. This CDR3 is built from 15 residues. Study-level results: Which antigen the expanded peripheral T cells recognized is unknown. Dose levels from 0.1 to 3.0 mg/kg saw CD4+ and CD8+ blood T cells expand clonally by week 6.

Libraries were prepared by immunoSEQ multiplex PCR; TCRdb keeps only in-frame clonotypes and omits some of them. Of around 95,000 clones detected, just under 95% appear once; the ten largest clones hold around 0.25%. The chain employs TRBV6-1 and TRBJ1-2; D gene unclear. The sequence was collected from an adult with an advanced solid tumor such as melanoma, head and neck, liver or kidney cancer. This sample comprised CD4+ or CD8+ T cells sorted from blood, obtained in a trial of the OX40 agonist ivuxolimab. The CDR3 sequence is CASSTPTRPNYGYTF. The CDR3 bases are TGTGCCAGCAGTACCCCGACAAGGCCGAACTATGGCTACACCTTC.